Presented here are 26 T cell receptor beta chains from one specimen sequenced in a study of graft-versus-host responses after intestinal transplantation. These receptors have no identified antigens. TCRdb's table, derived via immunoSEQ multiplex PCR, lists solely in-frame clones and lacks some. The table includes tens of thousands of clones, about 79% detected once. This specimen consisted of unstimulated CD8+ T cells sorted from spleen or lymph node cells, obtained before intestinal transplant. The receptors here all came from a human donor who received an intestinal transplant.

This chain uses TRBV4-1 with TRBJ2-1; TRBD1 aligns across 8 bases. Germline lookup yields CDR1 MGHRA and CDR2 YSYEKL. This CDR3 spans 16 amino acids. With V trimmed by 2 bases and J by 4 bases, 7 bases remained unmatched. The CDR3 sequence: CASSQFQGAFYNEQFF. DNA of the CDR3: TGCGCCAGCAGCCAATTTCAGGGGGCATTTTACAATGAGCAGTTCTTC.

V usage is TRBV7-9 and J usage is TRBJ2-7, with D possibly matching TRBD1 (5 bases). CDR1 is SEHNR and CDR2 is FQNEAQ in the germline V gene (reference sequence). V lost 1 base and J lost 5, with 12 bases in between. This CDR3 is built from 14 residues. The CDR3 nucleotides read TGTGCCAGCAGCTTAGTAGGGGATAGAGACGAGCAGTACTTC. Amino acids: CASSLVGDRDEQYF.

CDR3 residues: CASSYSSGNNIQYF. DNA for the CDR3: TGTGCCAGCAGTTACTCATCAGGGAACAACATTCAGTACTTC. The chain links TRBV6-5 to TRBJ2-4, with a possible D match to TRBD1 (5 bases). Per the germline V gene, CDR1 is MNHEY and CDR2 is SVGAGI. This CDR3 spans 14 amino acids. The V gene lost 0 bases and the J gene lost 7 bases, with 10 bases spanning the gap.

The CDR3 nucleotides are TGTGCCAGCAGACCCGAGACAGGGCGAGGCGGGGAGCTGTTTTTT. Its protein is CASRPETGRGGELFF. The genes are TRBV6-6 and TRBJ2-2; 7 bases line up with TRBD1. J gave up 7 bases and V 6 bases, and 11 bases lay outside the gene matches. CDR3 length equals 15 residues. Germline-derived CDR1 and CDR2 are MNHNY and SVGAGI (reference sequence).

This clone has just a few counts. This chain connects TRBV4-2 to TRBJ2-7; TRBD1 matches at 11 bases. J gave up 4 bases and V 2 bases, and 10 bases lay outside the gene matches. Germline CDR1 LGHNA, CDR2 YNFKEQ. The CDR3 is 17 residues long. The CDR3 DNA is TGTGCCAGCAGCCAAAATGCGGTCAGGGACAGGGGGTACGAGCAGTACTTC. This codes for CASSQNAVRDRGYEQYF.

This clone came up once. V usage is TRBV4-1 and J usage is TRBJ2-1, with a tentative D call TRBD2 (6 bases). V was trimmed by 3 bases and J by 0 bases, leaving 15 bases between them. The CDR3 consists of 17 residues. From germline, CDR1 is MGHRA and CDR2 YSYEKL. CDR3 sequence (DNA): TGCGCCAGCAGCCATTCGGGGGAACTACGCTCCTACAATGAGCAGTTCTTC. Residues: CASSHSGELRSYNEQFF.

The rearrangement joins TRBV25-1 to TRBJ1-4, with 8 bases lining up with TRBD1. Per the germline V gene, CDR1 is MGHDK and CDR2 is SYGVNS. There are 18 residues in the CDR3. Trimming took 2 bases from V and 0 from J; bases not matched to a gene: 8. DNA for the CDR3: TGTGCCAGCAGTGAACCGGACAGGGTGAGAGCAACTAATGAAAAACTGTTTTTT. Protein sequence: CASSEPDRVRATNEKLFF.

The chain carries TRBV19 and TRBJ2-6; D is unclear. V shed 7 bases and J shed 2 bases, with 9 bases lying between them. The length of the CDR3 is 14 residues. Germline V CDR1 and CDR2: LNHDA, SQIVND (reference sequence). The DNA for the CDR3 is TGTGCCAGTACCCAGGTGCCTGGGGCCAACGTCCTGACTTTC. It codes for CASTQVPGANVLTF.

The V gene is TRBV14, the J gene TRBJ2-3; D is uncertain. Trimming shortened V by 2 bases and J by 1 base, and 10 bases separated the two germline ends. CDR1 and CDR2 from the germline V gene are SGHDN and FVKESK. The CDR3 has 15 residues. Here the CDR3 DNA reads TGTGCCAGCAGCCAACTGGCAGGTGGCACAGATACGCAGTATTTT. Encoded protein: CASSQLAGGTDTQYF.

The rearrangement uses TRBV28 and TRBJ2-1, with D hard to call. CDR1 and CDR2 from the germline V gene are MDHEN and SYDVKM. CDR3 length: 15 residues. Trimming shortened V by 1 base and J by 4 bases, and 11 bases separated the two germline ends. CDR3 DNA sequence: TGTGCCAGCAGTTTATTCCTCGGTAGATACAATGAGCAGTTCTTC. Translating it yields CASSLFLGRYNEQFF.

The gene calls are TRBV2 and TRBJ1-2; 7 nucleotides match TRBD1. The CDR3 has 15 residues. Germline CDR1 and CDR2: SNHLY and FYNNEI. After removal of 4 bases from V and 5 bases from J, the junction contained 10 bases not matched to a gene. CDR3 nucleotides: TGTGCCAGCAGTGTCTGGACAGGCCAGGGGTATGGCTACACCTTC. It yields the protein CASSVWTGQGYGYTF.

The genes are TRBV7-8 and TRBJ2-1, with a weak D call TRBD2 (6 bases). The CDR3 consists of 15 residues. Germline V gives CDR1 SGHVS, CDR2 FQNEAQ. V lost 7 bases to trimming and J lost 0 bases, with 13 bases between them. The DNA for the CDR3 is TGTGCCAGCATCTCCCCACTAGCCTCCTACAATGAGCAGTTCTTC. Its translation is CASISPLASYNEQFF. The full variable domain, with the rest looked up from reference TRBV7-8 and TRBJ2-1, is GAGVSQSPRYKVAKRGQDVALRCDPISGHVSLFWYQQALGQGPEFLTYFQNEAQLDKSGLPSDRFFAERPEGSVSTLKIQRTQQEDSAVYLCASISPLASYNEQFFGPGTRLTVL.

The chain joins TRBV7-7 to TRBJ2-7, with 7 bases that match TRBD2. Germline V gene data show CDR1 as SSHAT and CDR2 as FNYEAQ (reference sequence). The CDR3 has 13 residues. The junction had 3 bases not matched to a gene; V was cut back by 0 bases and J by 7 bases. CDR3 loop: CASSLAGGSEQYF. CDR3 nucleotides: TGTGCCAGCAGCTTAGCGGGGGGGTCGGAGCAGTACTTC.

The CDR3, as DNA: TGTGCCAGCAGCCTTGATGTGGCTCAGCCCCAGCATTTT. This gives the protein CASSLDVAQPQHF. The rearrangement links TRBV7-8 to TRBJ1-5; D remains unclear. Trimming removed 5 bases from V and 6 bases from J, with 11 bases in between. The germline CDR1 and CDR2 sequences are SGHVS and FQNEAQ. The CDR3 extends over 13 amino acids.

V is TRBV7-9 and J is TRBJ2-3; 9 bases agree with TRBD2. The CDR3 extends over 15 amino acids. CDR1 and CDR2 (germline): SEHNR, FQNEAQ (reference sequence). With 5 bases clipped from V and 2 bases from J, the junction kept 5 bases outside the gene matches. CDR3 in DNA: TGTGCCAGCAGCAATCTAGCGGGACTCACAGATACGCAGTATTTT. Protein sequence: CASSNLAGLTDTQYF.

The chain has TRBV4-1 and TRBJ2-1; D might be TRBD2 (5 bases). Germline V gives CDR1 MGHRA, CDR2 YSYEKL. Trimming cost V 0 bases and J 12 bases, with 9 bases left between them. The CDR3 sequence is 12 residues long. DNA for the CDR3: TGCGCCAGCAGCCAAGACGGGGTGGTGCAGTTCTTC. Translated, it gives CASSQDGVVQFF.

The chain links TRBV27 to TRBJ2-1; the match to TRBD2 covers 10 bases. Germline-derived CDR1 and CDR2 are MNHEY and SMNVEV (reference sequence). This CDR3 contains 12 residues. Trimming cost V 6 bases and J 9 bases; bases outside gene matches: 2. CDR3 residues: CASRGLAVEQFF. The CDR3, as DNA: TGTGCCAGCAGAGGACTAGCGGTTGAGCAGTTCTTC.

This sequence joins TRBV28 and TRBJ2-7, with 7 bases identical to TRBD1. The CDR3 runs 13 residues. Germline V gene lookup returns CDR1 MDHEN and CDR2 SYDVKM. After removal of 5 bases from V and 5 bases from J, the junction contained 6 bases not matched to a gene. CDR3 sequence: CASSPDRVNEQYF. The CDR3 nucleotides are TGTGCCAGCAGTCCCGACAGGGTGAACGAGCAGTACTTC. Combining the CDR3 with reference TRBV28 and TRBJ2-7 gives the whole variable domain DVKVTQSSRYLVKRTGEKVFLECVQDMDHENMFWYRQDPGLGLRLIYFSYDVKMKEKGDIPEGYSVSREKKERFSLILESASTNQTSMYLCASSPDRVNEQYFGPGTRLTVT.

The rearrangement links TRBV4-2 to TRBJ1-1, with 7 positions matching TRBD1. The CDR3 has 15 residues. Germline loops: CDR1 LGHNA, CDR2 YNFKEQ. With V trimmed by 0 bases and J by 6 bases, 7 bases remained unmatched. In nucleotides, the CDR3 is TGTGCCAGCAGCCAAGATAAGACAGGGCTGCCTGAAGCTTTCTTT. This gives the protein CASSQDKTGLPEAFF.

CDR3 sequence (DNA): TGTGCCAGCAGTGATGGGGGACTAGCGGGAGAATTAGATACGCAGTATTTT. Its protein is CASSDGGLAGELDTQYF. The gene calls are TRBV6-1 and TRBJ2-3; 14 bases align to TRBD2. The trim removed 3 bases at V and 5 bases at J, leaving 7 bases unmatched. Germline CDR1 MNHNS, CDR2 SASEGT. The CDR3 has 17 residues.

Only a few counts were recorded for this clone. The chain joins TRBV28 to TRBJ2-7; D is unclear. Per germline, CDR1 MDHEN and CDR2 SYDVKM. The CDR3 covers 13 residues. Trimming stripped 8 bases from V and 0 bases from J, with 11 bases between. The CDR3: CASSSISSYEQYF. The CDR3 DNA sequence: TGTGCCAGCTCTTCGATCAGCTCCTACGAGCAGTACTTC.

The CDR3: CASSPDSASSYEQYF. CDR3 sequence (DNA): TGTGCCAGCAGCCCGGACAGTGCTAGCTCCTACGAGCAGTACTTC. This rearrangement joins TRBV7-2 to TRBJ2-7; tentative D call: TRBD1 (6 bases). V lost 5 bases and J 0 bases, leaving 14 bases between the germline ends. The germline CDR1 and CDR2 sequences are SGHTA and FQGNSA. The CDR3 contains 15 residues.

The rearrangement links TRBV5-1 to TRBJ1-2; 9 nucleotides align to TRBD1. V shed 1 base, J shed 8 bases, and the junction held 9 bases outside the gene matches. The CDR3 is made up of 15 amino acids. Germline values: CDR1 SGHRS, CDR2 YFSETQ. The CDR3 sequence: CASSLTAGQGDGYTF. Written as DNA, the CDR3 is TGCGCCAGCAGCTTGACGGCGGGACAGGGTGACGGCTACACCTTC.

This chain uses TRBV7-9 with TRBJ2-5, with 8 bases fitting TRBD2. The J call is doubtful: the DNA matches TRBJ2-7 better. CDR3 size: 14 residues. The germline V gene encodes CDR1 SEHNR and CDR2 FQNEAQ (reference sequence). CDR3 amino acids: CASSFGLAQYEQYF. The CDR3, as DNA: TGTGCCAGCAGCTTCGGACTAGCTCAGTACGAGCAGTACTTC.

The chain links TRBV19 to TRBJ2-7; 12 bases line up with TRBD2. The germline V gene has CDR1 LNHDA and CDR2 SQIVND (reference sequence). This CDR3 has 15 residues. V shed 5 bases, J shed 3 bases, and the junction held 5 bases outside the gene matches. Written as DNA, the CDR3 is TGTGCCAGTAGTGTACTAGCGGGAGGCCTCTACGAGCAGTACTTC. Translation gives CASSVLAGGLYEQYF.

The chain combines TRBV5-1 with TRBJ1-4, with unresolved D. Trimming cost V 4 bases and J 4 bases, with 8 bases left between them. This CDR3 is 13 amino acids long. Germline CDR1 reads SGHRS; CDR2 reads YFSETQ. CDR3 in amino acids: CASSEGVNEKLFF. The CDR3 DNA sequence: TGCGCCAGCAGCGAGGGAGTTAATGAAAAACTGTTTTTT.